These 22 T cell receptor beta chains were sequenced from one sample in a study of regulatory T cells in long-lasting Graves disease. Regarding time point: newly diagnosed GD, antithyroid drugs for less than 3 months. RNA extracted from PBMCs served as the sequencing template. Assembly of TCR beta libraries relied on iRepertoire HTBI primers together with Arm-PCR of CDR3 regions. TCRdb analysed the multiplex PCR reads with MiXCR anew, one entry per CDR3 protein. Of 350,000 to 500,000 distinct CDR3 sequences in the sample, around 15% were seen once. The same sample was also used in a study of T cells in Graves' hyperthyroidism and ophthalmopathy.

Here the sequenced sample was peripheral blood mononuclear cells (PBMCs), taken at new diagnosis, from a patient treated with antithyroid drugs. The receptors stem from a young woman with Graves disease.

This clonotype has a handful of counts. The chain links TRBV20-1 to TRBJ2-1; possibly TRBD2 for D (6 bases). V was shortened by 5 bases and J by 6 bases, with 17 bases between the two germline ends. Germline V CDR1 and CDR2: DFQATT, SNEGSKA (reference sequence). The CDR3 extends over 14 amino acids. The CDR3 nucleotides read TGCAGTGCTGCCAACGCGGGGCGAATCAATGAGCAGTTCTTC. It codes for CSAANAGRINEQFF.

The V gene is TRBV11-2, the J gene TRBJ1-2, with a tentative D call TRBD1 (5 bases). The length of the CDR3 is 17 residues. V lost 5 bases and J lost 6, with 25 bases in between. Germline V CDR1 and CDR2: SGHAT, FQNNGV. The DNA of the CDR3 is TGTGCCAGCAGCCTTCCCACACCCAGGGTAGGGGTCGATGGCTACACCTTC. Translated: CASSLPTPRVGVDGYTF.

There are many counts of this clonotype. The chain carries TRBV30 and TRBJ2-2; no reliable D call. Trimming removed 4 bases at V and 1 base at J, with 4 bases between. The CDR3 runs to 12 residues. Looked up from germline, CDR1 is GTSNPN and CDR2 is SVGIG (reference sequence). For the CDR3, the DNA is TGTGCCTGGATGTGGAACACCGGGGAGCTGTTTTTT. It translates to CAWMWNTGELFF.

Notes on this clonotype: A read error is the likely source, as a far larger clone sits one nucleotide away. The chain combines TRBV6-9 with TRBJ2-5; 9 bases are a match to TRBD1. J lost 4 bases, V lost 3 bases, and 6 bases had no gene match. The CDR3 loop spans 15 amino acids. Germline-derived CDR1 and CDR2 are MNHGY and SVAAGI. CDR3 sequence reads: CASSYRPGQGETQYF. In nucleotides, the CDR3 is TGTGCCAGCAGTTACAGACCGGGACAGGGAGAGACCCAGTACTTC.

The sample holds a few counts of this clonotype. V is TRBV4-2 and J is TRBJ2-3; 11 positions match TRBD2. CDR1 is LGHNA and CDR2 is YNFKEQ in the germline V gene. After removal of 4 bases from V and 4 bases from J, the junction contained 4 bases not matched to a gene. The CDR3 is made up of 15 amino acids. This CDR3 reads CASSPRLAGSDTQYF. DNA for the CDR3: TGTGCCAGCAGCCCCCGACTAGCGGGATCAGATACGCAGTATTTT.

This clonotype was recorded many times. The chain employs TRBV24-1 and TRBJ2-1; 13 bases agree with TRBD2. This CDR3 has 22 residues. The V and J ends lost 4 bases and 5 bases, in that order; junction bases with no gene match: 22. CDR1 is KGHDR and CDR2 is SFDVKD in the germline V gene. The chain's CDR3 is CATSDSPTIFRTSGSSHNEQFF. The CDR3 coding sequence is TGTGCCACCAGTGACTCACCCACCATATTCCGGACTAGCGGGAGTAGCCACAATGAGCAGTTCTTC.

This clonotype was picked up a small number of times. A read error is possible here, since a much larger clone lies one base away. The genes are TRBV11-2 and TRBJ2-7; a possible D gene is TRBD1 (6 bases). The germline V gene encodes CDR1 SGHAT and CDR2 FQNNGV. V gave up 4 bases and J gave up 4 bases, with 14 bases separating them. CDR3 length equals 14 residues. CDR3 protein: CASSSGQSLYEQYF. The CDR3, as DNA: TGTGCCAGCAGCTCAGGACAGTCGCTATACGAGCAGTACTTC. The entire variable domain, with the rest obtained from reference TRBV11-2 and TRBJ2-7, is as follows: EAGVAQSPRYKIIEKRQSVAFWCNPISGHATLYWYQQILGQGPKLLIQFQNNGVVDDSQLPKDRFSAERLKGVDSTLKIQPAKLEDSAVYLCASSSGQSLYEQYFGPGTRLTVT.

About this clonotype itself: Since a much larger clone is just one base distant, this may be a read error. The V and J genes are TRBV28 and TRBJ2-5; 10 bases align to TRBD1. The germline CDR1 and CDR2 sequences are MDHEN and SYDVKM. The CDR3 runs 15 residues. In DNA form, the CDR3 reads TGTGCCAACAGTTCAGGGACAGGGGACCAAGAGACCCAGTACTTC. This codes for CANSSGTGDQETQYF.

This clonotype came up many times. The V call is TRBV27, the J call TRBJ2-1; maybe TRBD1 (6 bases). This CDR3 has 16 amino acids. The germline V gene has CDR1 MNHEY and CDR2 SMNVEV (reference sequence). Trimming took 4 bases from V and 3 from J, leaving 16 bases between them. The CDR3 DNA reads as TGTGCCAGCAGTTCCCCCGAGGGCAGGGGCTACAATGAGCAGTTCTTC. Translation: CASSSPEGRGYNEQFF.

J is TRBJ2-3 and V is TRBV3-1; unclear D gene. Trimming left V 3 bases short and J 7 bases short, with 8 bases between. Germline V gives CDR1 LGHDT, CDR2 YNNKEL (reference sequence). The CDR3 contains 12 residues. CDR3 loop: CASSQASYTQYF. The CDR3 DNA follows: TGTGCCAGCAGCCAGGCTTCATATACGCAGTATTTT.

This clonotype was detected many times. The gene calls are TRBV11-1 and TRBJ2-3; D unresolved. Germline V gene sequence: CDR1 SGHAT, CDR2 FQDESV (reference sequence). The CDR3 is 13 amino acids. Deletions cut 4 bases from V and 2 bases from J, with 7 bases between. CDR3 protein: CASSWQITDTQYF. The CDR3 coding sequence is TGTGCCAGCAGCTGGCAGATCACAGATACGCAGTATTTT.

In this sample, this clonotype turned up many times. The CDR3 sequence is CSARNAGTRGTGELFF. The CDR3 DNA reads TGCAGTGCTAGGAATGCCGGGACTAGAGGGACCGGGGAGCTGTTTTTT. The rearrangement joins TRBV20-1 to TRBJ2-2; 8 nucleotides line up with TRBD2. Germline V gene sequence: CDR1 DFQATT, CDR2 SNEGSKA (reference sequence). The length of the CDR3 is 16 residues. V was pared by 3 bases and J by 5 bases, with 11 bases of the junction left unmatched.

At least ten counts were recorded for this clonotype. This chain uses TRBV27 with TRBJ1-2; no firm D call. With 5 bases removed from V and 4 bases from J, the gap between germline ends came to 5 bases. The CDR3 runs 11 residues. The germline V gene encodes CDR1 MNHEY and CDR2 SMNVEV (reference sequence). The CDR3 region is CASSPFYGYTF. The CDR3 DNA follows: TGTGCCAGCAGTCCCTTCTATGGCTACACCTTC.

This clonotype turned up a few times. CDR3 region: CASSSGRGEYNEQFF. The CDR3, as DNA: TGTGCCAGCAGCTCGGGGCGTGGGGAATACAATGAGCAGTTCTTC. The rearrangement joins TRBV7-6 to TRBJ2-1; D could derive from TRBD1 or TRBD2 (5 bases each). The germline V gene encodes CDR1 SGHVS and CDR2 FNYEAQ. The V and J ends lost 4 bases and 4 bases respectively, with 14 bases between them. CDR3 size: 15 residues.

Remarks on this clonotype: A much larger clone differs from this one at a single base, so this may be a read error. The V call is TRBV2, the J call TRBJ1-2; D gene unclear. Germline V gene lookup returns CDR1 SNHLY and CDR2 FYNNEI. The CDR3 is 13 amino acids. As DNA, the CDR3 is TGTGCCAGGAACAGAAAAGACAACTGTGGCTACACCTTC. It is translated as CARNRKDNCGYTF.

The chain combines TRBV29-1 with TRBJ1-5, with D perhaps TRBD1 (6 bases). CDR3 length: 14 amino acids. The V and J ends lost 6 bases and 7 bases respectively, with 19 bases between them. Germline V CDR1 and CDR2: SQVTM, ANQGSEA. Written as DNA, the CDR3 is TGCAGCGTCGGGGGGCAGGGCCTGGGACAGCCCCAGCATTTT. Protein: CSVGGQGLGQPQHF.

This clonotype appeared many times. The chain joins TRBV7-9 to TRBJ1-1; D not resolved. The CDR3 has 12 amino acids. V shed 5 bases and J shed 4 bases, with 8 bases lying between them. Germline V lookup: CDR1 SEHNR, CDR2 FQNEAQ (reference sequence). The CDR3 nucleotides read TGTGCCAGCAGCCAAAGTAGCACTGAAGCTTTCTTT. This translates into CASSQSSTEAFF.

This clonotype was detected many times. The chain links TRBV20-1 to TRBJ1-2; maybe TRBD1 (6 bases). This CDR3 comprises 15 residues. Germline V gene lookup returns CDR1 DFQATT and CDR2 SNEGSKA (reference sequence). The CDR3 loop reads CSAQGGQGMIYGYTF. The CDR3 nucleotides read TGCAGCGCCCAAGGTGGGCAGGGGATGATCTATGGCTACACCTTC.

This clonotype occurred many times. V is TRBV28 and J is TRBJ2-1; the D is unclear. Germline CDR1 MDHEN, CDR2 SYDVKM. V dropped 4 bases and J dropped 8 bases, with 18 bases sitting between them. The CDR3 length is 15 residues. The CDR3 sequence is CASSSHPQWPHEQFF. As DNA, the CDR3 is TGTGCCAGCAGTTCCCACCCCCAGTGGCCCCATGAGCAGTTCTTC. Looking up the rest from reference TRBV28 and TRBJ2-1 gives the full variable domain: DVKVTQSSRYLVKRTGEKVFLECVQDMDHENMFWYRQDPGLGLRLIYFSYDVKMKEKGDIPEGYSVSREKKERFSLILESASTNQTSMYLCASSSHPQWPHEQFFGPGTRLTVL.

This chain connects TRBV5-1 to TRBJ2-5; 8 nucleotides line up with TRBD2. Trimming at V came to 3 bases and at J to 7 bases, leaving 11 bases not matched to a gene. The CDR3 loop spans 15 amino acids. Per the germline V gene, CDR1 is SGHRS and CDR2 is YFSETQ. CDR3 region: CASSSYSGAPGTQYF. Written as DNA, the CDR3 is TGCGCCAGCAGCTCCTATAGCGGGGCCCCGGGGACCCAGTACTTC.

Ten or more counts support this clonotype. The V gene is TRBV28, the J gene TRBJ2-3; a weak D match, TRBD1 (6 bases). CDR1 and CDR2 from the germline V gene are MDHEN and SYDVKM. There are 16 residues in the CDR3. Trimming took 6 bases from V and 2 from J, leaving 18 bases between them. In DNA form, the CDR3 reads TGTGCCAGCAGACCTAACGGGACACCATCCACAGATACGCAGTATTTT. Its protein product is CASRPNGTPSTDTQYF.

The rearrangement uses TRBV11-2 and TRBJ2-7; TRBD2 aligns across 10 bases. Trimming at V came to 5 bases and at J to 4 bases, leaving 8 bases not matched to a gene. The germline gives CDR1 SGHAT, CDR2 FQNNGV. The length of the CDR3 is 15 residues. CDR3 DNA: TGTGCCAGCAGCCCGACCCCTAGCGGGAGATACGAGCAGTACTTC. Its protein is CASSPTPSGRYEQYF.